These 8 T cell receptor beta chains were sequenced from one sample in a study of blood T cell repertoires in COVID-19. Sequenced by immunoSEQ multiplex PCR; TCRdb stores in-frame clones only, minus some. The table shows roughly 250,000 clones, with about 85% occurring only once. The sample comprised peripheral blood. These receptors were collected from a human donor with COVID-19, enrolled during active disease. The donor label of this sample is uncertain.

The chain has TRBV19 and TRBJ1-4, with 12 bases identical to TRBD1. V dropped 8 bases and J dropped 5; count of bases not matched to a gene: 9. Germline CDR1 reads LNHDA; CDR2 reads SQIVND (reference sequence). The CDR3 is made up of 16 amino acids. CDR3 sequence (DNA): TGTGCCAGTCAGGGGGGACAGGGGGCGCCGAATGAAAAACTGTTTTTT. This gives the protein CASQGGQGAPNEKLFF. Looking up the rest from reference TRBV19 and TRBJ1-4 gives the full variable domain: DGGITQSPKYLFRKEGQNVTLSCEQNLNHDAMYWYRQDPGQGLRLIYYSQIVNDFQKGDIAEGYSVSREKKESFPLTVTSAQKNPTAFYLCASQGGQGAPNEKLFFGSGTQLSVL.

Ten or more counts support this clone. J is TRBJ1-6 and V is TRBV5-4, with D unresolved. Deletions cut 0 bases from V and 9 bases from J, with 7 bases between. CDR1 SGHNT and CDR2 YYREEE come from the germline V gene (reference sequence). This CDR3 region has 13 residues. CDR3 sequence: CASSLEQLSPLHF. The CDR3 DNA reads TGTGCCAGCAGCTTGGAACAGCTTTCACCCCTCCACTTT. The full variable domain, with the rest looked up from reference TRBV5-4 and TRBJ1-6, is ETGVTQSPTHLIKTRGQQVTLRCSSQSGHNTVSWYQQALGQGPQFIFQYYREEENGRGNFPPRFSGLQFPNYSSELNVNALELDDSALYLCASSLEQLSPLHFGNGTRLTVT.

This rearrangement joins TRBV9 to TRBJ2-6, with D unresolved. Deletions cut 2 bases from V and 0 bases from J, with 9 bases between. The CDR3 totals 16 residues. Germline loops: CDR1 SGDLS, CDR2 YYNGEE. The CDR3 is CASSVIPSSGANVLTF. The CDR3 DNA is TGTGCCAGCAGCGTTATCCCGAGCTCTGGGGCCAACGTCCTGACTTTC.

This chain uses TRBV11-3 with TRBJ2-2; 7 bases agree with TRBD2. Germline CDR1 is SGHNT and CDR2 is YENEEA. CDR3 length: 14 residues. With 3 bases clipped from V and 7 bases from J, the junction kept 5 bases outside the gene matches. This CDR3 reads CASSLREPIGELFF. In DNA, the CDR3 is TGTGCCAGCAGCTTGCGGGAGCCTATCGGGGAGCTGTTTTTT.

Only one count was recorded for this clone. The V call is TRBV6-2 or TRBV6-3, the J call TRBJ2-7; D unclear. V gave up 2 bases and J gave up 0 bases, with 17 bases separating them. There are 17 residues in the CDR3. CDR1 is MNHEY, CDR2 SVGEGT, per germline. CDR3 nucleotide sequence: TGTGCCAGCAGTTACGGAGTGGCACGCTCCAGCTCCTACGAGCAGTACTTC. This sequence encodes CASSYGVARSSSYEQYF.

V gene TRBV28 combines with J gene TRBJ1-5, with unresolved D. Trimming left V 6 bases short and J 5 bases short, with 20 bases between. The CDR3 has 16 residues. CDR1 and CDR2 from the germline V gene are MDHEN and SYDVKM. CDR3 coding DNA: TGTGCCAGCAGCCTAGGCCGACTAAATTCCTATCAGCCCCAGCATTTT. This translates into CASSLGRLNSYQPQHF.

The chain links TRBV3-1 (or the pseudogene TRBV3-2) to TRBJ1-3; 7 bases fit TRBD1. J was trimmed by 1 base and V by 6 bases; bases with no gene match: 3. Germline V CDR1 and CDR2: LGHDT, YNNKEL (reference sequence). The CDR3 has 14 amino acids. CDR3 residues: CASSLGQSGNTIYF. As DNA, the CDR3 is TGTGCCAGCAGTCTGGGACAGTCTGGAAACACCATATATTTT.

The gene calls are TRBV28 and TRBJ1-2; D is possibly TRBD1 (5 bases). V lost 7 bases, J lost 5 bases, and 20 bases lay in between. The CDR3 consists of 15 residues. Per germline, CDR1 MDHEN and CDR2 SYDVKM. DNA for the CDR3: TGTGCCAGCAAGACGGGGGAGGGATTTGTATATGGCTACACCTTC. Translating gives CASKTGEGFVYGYTF.